A single sample is the source of the 28 T cell receptor beta chains below, sequenced in a study of OX40 agonist ivuxolimab in advanced cancers. Sequencing was performed with immunoSEQ multiplex PCR; in TCRdb, only in-frame clones are kept and a portion is missing. The repertoire holds roughly 90,000 clones, with approximately 91% as singletons. Sample: CD4+ or CD8+ T cells sorted from blood, taken in a trial of the OX40 agonist ivuxolimab. These receptors all come from an adult with an advanced solid tumor such as melanoma, head and neck, liver or kidney cancer.

The chain recombines TRBV5-1 with TRBJ2-7, with D perhaps given as TRBD1 or TRBD2 (6 bases each). Trimming pared 0 bases from V and 6 bases from J, leaving 19 bases between. Per the germline V gene, CDR1 is SGHRS and CDR2 is YFSETQ. There are 16 residues in the CDR3. CDR3: CASSLAPGAKGSEQYF. In nucleotides, the CDR3 is TGCGCCAGCAGCTTGGCCCCGGGGGCTAAGGGCTCCGAGCAGTACTTC.

The J gene is TRBJ2-3, the V gene TRBV2, with 7 bases identical to TRBD1. In germline, CDR1 is SNHLY, CDR2 FYNNEI. J was trimmed by 4 bases and V by 6 bases; bases with no gene match: 4. The CDR3 runs 13 residues. CDR3: CASRETGPDTQYF. In DNA form, the CDR3 reads TGTGCCAGCAGGGAGACAGGGCCAGATACGCAGTATTTT.

This clone was seen a single time. V gene TRBV29-1 combines with J gene TRBJ2-2; tentative D call: TRBD2 (6 bases). This CDR3 has 15 residues. Germline CDR1 and CDR2: SQVTM and ANQGSEA. Trimming took 7 bases from V and 1 from J, leaving 16 bases between them. The CDR3 loop reads CSARPGGKNTGELFF. The CDR3 bases are TGCAGCGCCCGCCCGGGCGGGAAGAACACCGGGGAGCTGTTTTTT.

The chain is built from TRBV28 and TRBJ1-5; a possible D gene is TRBD1 (6 bases). This CDR3 spans 15 amino acids. Germline CDR1 is MDHEN and CDR2 is SYDVKM. The germline V and J ends were trimmed by 5 bases and 0 bases, with 11 bases remaining between them. The CDR3 loop reads CASSPQGYSNQPQHF. The DNA for the CDR3 is TGTGCCAGCAGTCCACAGGGTTATAGCAATCAGCCCCAGCATTTT.

The V gene is TRBV11-2, the J gene TRBJ2-7; 7 bases line up with TRBD1. The germline V gene has CDR1 SGHAT and CDR2 FQNNGV. The CDR3 loop spans 13 amino acids. Trimming at V came to 5 bases and at J to 2 bases, leaving 3 bases not matched to a gene. CDR3 sequence: CASSNDRAYEQYF. The CDR3, as DNA: TGTGCCAGCAGCAACGACAGGGCCTACGAGCAGTACTTC.

The chain carries TRBV9 and TRBJ2-1; 8 bases map to TRBD2. After removal of 3 bases from V and 1 base from J, the junction contained 6 bases not matched to a gene. Looked up from germline, CDR1 is SGDLS and CDR2 is YYNGEE. The CDR3 is 16 amino acids. The CDR3 loop is CASSAKRERSYNEQFF. In nucleotides, the CDR3 is TGTGCCAGCAGCGCCAAGCGGGAGAGGTCCTACAATGAGCAGTTCTTC.

This rearrangement joins TRBV6-5 to TRBJ2-7; D uncertain. The CDR3 runs 11 residues. V lost 5 bases to trimming and J lost 6 bases, with 8 bases between them. Germline lookup yields CDR1 MNHEY and CDR2 SVGAGI. The CDR3 bases are TGTGCCAGCAGTGTTGCGGTCGAGCAGTACTTC. This encodes CASSVAVEQYF.

The V call is TRBV7-3, the J call TRBJ2-7; 8 bases are shared with TRBD2. The CDR3 contains 14 residues. The germline V gene encodes CDR1 SGHTA and CDR2 FQGTGA. Trimming cost V 3 bases and J 5 bases; bases outside gene matches: 6. As DNA, the CDR3 is TGTGCCAGCAGCTTTACGGGAGGGCCTGACGAGCAGTACTTC. Protein sequence: CASSFTGGPDEQYF.

The CDR3 sequence: CASRWSRVSNQPQHF. CDR3 bases: TGTGCCAGTAGATGGTCCAGGGTTAGCAATCAGCCCCAGCATTTT. This sequence joins TRBV19 and TRBJ1-5, with D perhaps matching TRBD1 (5 bases). CDR1 is LNHDA, CDR2 SQIVND, per germline (reference sequence). Trimming stripped 6 bases from V and 0 bases from J, with 12 bases between. The CDR3 totals 15 residues.

This clone was seen once. V is TRBV5-5 and J is TRBJ2-5; D is undetermined. This CDR3 spans 15 amino acids. Germline V gene sequence: CDR1 SGHKS, CDR2 YYEKEE (reference sequence). Trimming stripped 0 bases from V and 0 bases from J, with 9 bases between. CDR3 bases: TGTGCCAGCAGCTTGGCGTCCAGGTACCAAGAGACCCAGTACTTC. Its translation: CASSLASRYQETQYF.

V gene TRBV15 combines with J gene TRBJ2-7; tentative D call: TRBD1 (6 bases). Germline values: CDR1 LNHNV, CDR2 YYDKDF (reference sequence). Trimming cost V 0 bases and J 2 bases, with 14 bases left between them. The length of the CDR3 is 16 residues. CDR3 sequence (DNA): TGTGCCACCAGCAGAGAACCCCCGGGACAACCCTACGAGCAGTACTTC. This sequence encodes CATSREPPGQPYEQYF.

This rearrangement joins TRBV2 to TRBJ1-2; D gene ambiguous. The CDR3 has 14 amino acids. The V gene lost 4 bases and the J gene lost 2 bases, with 11 bases spanning the gap. CDR1 is SNHLY, CDR2 FYNNEI, per germline. CDR3 coding DNA: TGTGCCAGCAGTGTATCAGACTTGAACTATGGCTACACCTTC. Its translation: CASSVSDLNYGYTF.

This chain connects TRBV5-1 to TRBJ2-5; 7 bases align to TRBD1. The CDR3 has 15 amino acids. V trimming: 4 bases; J trimming: 2 bases; junction bases outside the gene matches: 8. Germline V lookup: CDR1 SGHRS, CDR2 YFSETQ. In DNA form, the CDR3 reads TGCGCCAGCAGCGGATCCGGGACAGCTCAAGAGACCCAGTACTTC. Translated, it gives CASSGSGTAQETQYF. Full variable domain (outside the CDR3, taken from reference TRBV5-1 and TRBJ2-5): KAGVTQTPRYLIKTRGQQVTLSCSPISGHRSVSWYQQTPGQGLQFLFEYFSETQRNKGNFPGRFSGRQFSNSRSEMNVSTLELGDSALYLCASSGSGTAQETQYFGPGTRLLVL.

This clone was counted between two and nine times. This chain connects TRBV28 to TRBJ2-5, with 7 bases that match TRBD2. Per germline, CDR1 MDHEN and CDR2 SYDVKM. CDR3 length: 15 residues. The V segment lost 4 bases and the J segment 7 bases; nucleotides outside the gene matches: 12. The CDR3, as DNA: TGTGCCAGCAGTTCGTCGGAGGGAGGGAAAACGACCCAGTACTTC. It specifies CASSSSEGGKTTQYF. Looking up the rest from reference TRBV28 and TRBJ2-5 gives the full variable domain: DVKVTQSSRYLVKRTGEKVFLECVQDMDHENMFWYRQDPGLGLRLIYFSYDVKMKEKGDIPEGYSVSREKKERFSLILESASTNQTSMYLCASSSSEGGKTTQYFGPGTRLLVL.

V gene TRBV5-4 combines with J gene TRBJ2-1, with D possibly being TRBD1 (6 bases). V shed 0 bases and J shed 6 bases, with 13 bases lying between them. Germline CDR1 SGHNT, CDR2 YYREEE (reference sequence). The CDR3 runs to 15 residues. This CDR3 reads CASSLAQGSFNEQFF. The CDR3 region has the DNA TGTGCCAGCAGCTTGGCGCAGGGGTCTTTCAATGAGCAGTTCTTC.

The chain recombines TRBV5-4 with TRBJ2-1; D may correspond to TRBD1 or TRBD2 (6 bases each). Trimming cost V 2 bases and J 6 bases, with 15 bases left between them. Germline CDR1 is SGHNT and CDR2 is YYREEE (reference sequence). CDR3 length: 15 residues. The CDR3 region has the DNA TGTGCCAGCAGCTTTGACGGGGGCAACGGCAATGAGCAGTTCTTC. The encoded protein is CASSFDGGNGNEQFF.

J is TRBJ2-1 and V is TRBV6-4; 16 bases are shared with TRBD2. V dropped 6 bases and J dropped 5; count of bases not matched to a gene: 1. CDR1 MRHNA and CDR2 SNTAGT come from the germline V gene. The CDR3 extends over 15 amino acids. The DNA of the CDR3 is TGTGCCAGCAGGGGACTAGCGGGAGGGGACAATGAGCAGTTCTTC. The encoded protein is CASRGLAGGDNEQFF.

The chain employs TRBV6-5 and TRBJ1-6; tentative D call: TRBD1 (5 bases). In germline, CDR1 is MNHEY, CDR2 SVGAGI. CDR3 length equals 15 residues. The V end lost 0 bases, the J end lost 6 bases, and 9 bases lay between the germline ends. CDR3 sequence: CASSYSRGGNSPLHF. Here the CDR3 DNA reads TGTGCCAGCAGTTACTCGCGGGGCGGTAATTCACCCCTCCACTTT.

This clone came up once. The chain uses TRBV7-2 and TRBJ2-6, with 7 bases aligning to TRBD1. V lost 1 base, J lost 1 base, and 4 bases stayed unmatched. The germline V gene has CDR1 SGHTA and CDR2 FQGNSA. The CDR3 runs to 17 residues. The CDR3 sequence is CASSLVGRGSGANVLTF. CDR3 nucleotides: TGTGCCAGCAGCTTAGTCGGCAGGGGGTCTGGGGCCAACGTCCTGACTTTC.

This clone appeared a few times. The V and J genes are TRBV19 and TRBJ2-2; TRBD2 is a possible D gene (7 bases). This CDR3 comprises 17 residues. The germline V gene encodes CDR1 LNHDA and CDR2 SQIVND (reference sequence). Trimming cost V 3 bases and J 4 bases, with 18 bases left between them. The CDR3 nucleotides are TGTGCCAGTAGTATCCCCCGGGGGGCGCCGACCACCGGGGAGCTGTTTTTT. Protein product: CASSIPRGAPTTGELFF.

The chain employs TRBV5-1 and TRBJ2-1; D is unresolved. CDR1 is SGHRS and CDR2 is YFSETQ in the germline V gene. V was trimmed by 1 base and J by 5 bases, leaving 4 bases between them. This CDR3 contains 12 residues. The CDR3 DNA sequence: TGCGCCAGCAGCTTGAAAGACAATGAGCAGTTCTTC. Encoded protein: CASSLKDNEQFF. Using reference TRBV5-1 and TRBJ2-1 for the parts outside the CDR3, the full variable domain is KAGVTQTPRYLIKTRGQQVTLSCSPISGHRSVSWYQQTPGQGLQFLFEYFSETQRNKGNFPGRFSGRQFSNSRSEMNVSTLELGDSALYLCASSLKDNEQFFGPGTRLTVL.

The chain employs TRBV13 and TRBJ1-3; 7 bases align to TRBD1. Trimming cost V 3 bases and J 6 bases; bases outside gene matches: 5. From germline, CDR1 is PRHDT and CDR2 FYEKMQ (reference sequence). The CDR3 loop spans 14 amino acids. This CDR3 reads CASSLSGGENTIYF. The DNA for the CDR3 is TGTGCCAGCAGCTTGTCAGGGGGTGAAAACACCATATATTTT.

This clone was seen just once. The V gene is TRBV5-1, the J gene TRBJ2-7; the D is unclear. Germline V gives CDR1 SGHRS, CDR2 YFSETQ. This CDR3 comprises 14 residues. V was trimmed by 1 base and J by 0 bases, leaving 8 bases between them. Here the CDR3 DNA reads TGCGCCAGCAGCTTGTTGCCGAGCTCCTACGAGCAGTACTTC. Amino acids: CASSLLPSSYEQYF.

This chain uses TRBV2 with TRBJ2-3, with D perhaps matching TRBD1 (5 bases). V was clipped by 5 bases and J by 2 bases, with 17 bases between them. The CDR3 length is 16 residues. In germline, CDR1 is SNHLY, CDR2 FYNNEI. Written as DNA, the CDR3 is TGTGCCAGCAGTATACAGGAACTTTTTTTCACAGATACGCAGTATTTT. Translation: CASSIQELFFTDTQYF.

Here the CDR3 reads CASSLQVGMNEQFF. The CDR3, as DNA: TGTGCCAGCAGCTTACAGGTCGGGATGAATGAGCAGTTCTTC. The gene calls are TRBV11-3 and TRBJ2-1, with D perhaps TRBD2 (5 bases). V was trimmed by 2 bases and J by 7 bases, leaving 12 bases between them. Germline V gene lookup returns CDR1 SGHNT and CDR2 YENEEA. The CDR3 length is 14 residues.

This clone has just one count. The V call is TRBV5-4, the J call TRBJ1-1, with D tentatively TRBD1 (5 bases). V shed 0 bases and J shed 3 bases, with 12 bases lying between them. The germline V gene encodes CDR1 SGHNT and CDR2 YYREEE (reference sequence). The CDR3 spans 15 residues. CDR3 region: CASSLDRSGYTEAFF. CDR3 bases: TGTGCCAGCAGCTTGGACAGGTCGGGGTACACTGAAGCTTTCTTT.

This clone was seen just once. The chain uses TRBV9 and TRBJ2-3; TRBD2 aligns across 8 bases. CDR1 and CDR2 from the germline V gene are SGDLS and YYNGEE. J gave up 5 bases and V 0 bases, and 5 bases lay outside the gene matches. The length of the CDR3 is 15 residues. DNA of the CDR3: TGTGCCAGCAGCGTAGAGGGGACTAGTCAAGATACGCAGTATTTT. This encodes CASSVEGTSQDTQYF.

The rearrangement joins TRBV29-1 to TRBJ2-3, with a tentative D call TRBD2 (6 bases). V gave up 7 bases and J gave up 2 bases, with 19 bases separating them. Germline-derived CDR1 and CDR2 are SQVTM and ANQGSEA. The CDR3 totals 15 residues. CDR3 protein: CSGSDSLRDTDTQYF. The CDR3 nucleotides read TGCAGCGGGAGCGACAGTCTGCGGGACACAGATACGCAGTATTTT.